A single sample is the source of the 5 T cell receptor beta chains below, sequenced in a study of T cell responses to AZD1222 COVID-19 vaccine. Here immunoSEQ multiplex PCR was the method, and the copy in TCRdb shows in-frame clones only, minus some. The sample contains about 86,000 clones, approximately 78% of which appear only once. Sequenced material: peripheral blood, taken on day 0 of AZD1222 vaccination. Source of these receptors: an adult in good health.

At least ten counts were recorded for this clone. This chain connects TRBV6-1 to TRBJ1-2; TRBD1 matches at 7 bases. V dropped 3 bases and J dropped 8; count of bases not matched to a gene: 18. This CDR3 comprises 17 residues. Looked up from germline, CDR1 is MNHNS and CDR2 is SASEGT. The CDR3 sequence is CASSDPISTGDVRGYTF. In DNA, the CDR3 is TGTGCCAGCAGTGACCCCATTTCCACAGGGGACGTGCGGGGCTACACCTTC.

In DNA, the CDR3 is TGTGCCAGCAGTTACTCGATCGGGGGCGGCGAGCAGTACTTC. Residues: CASSYSIGGGEQYF. V usage is TRBV6-2 or TRBV6-3 and J usage is TRBJ2-7; D could derive from TRBD1 or TRBD2 (6 bases each). V was shortened by 0 bases and J by 6 bases, with 12 bases between the two germline ends. Germline CDR1 MNHEY, CDR2 SVGEGT. The CDR3 loop spans 14 amino acids.

J is TRBJ2-7 and V is TRBV5-8; 14 bases line up with TRBD2. The CDR3 length is 15 residues. V was pared by 3 bases and J by 2 bases, with 1 base of the junction left unmatched. CDR1 is SGHTS, CDR2 YDEGEE, per germline. CDR3 sequence (DNA): TGTGCCAGCAGCTGGACTAGCGGGAGGACCTACGAGCAGTACTTC. Protein: CASSWTSGRTYEQYF. Combining the CDR3 with reference TRBV5-8 and TRBJ2-7 gives the whole variable domain EAGVTQSPTHLIKTRGQQATLRCSPISGHTSVYWYQQALGLGLQFLLWYDEGEERNRGNFPPRFSGRQFPNYSSELNVNALELEDSALYLCASSWTSGRTYEQYFGPGTRLTVT.

This clone was found once. V gene TRBV28 combines with J gene TRBJ1-3, with a weak D call TRBD1 (5 bases). Germline CDR1 is MDHEN and CDR2 is SYDVKM. The germline V and J ends were trimmed by 5 bases and 4 bases, with 6 bases remaining between them. The CDR3 runs to 12 residues. The CDR3 nucleotides are TGTGCCAGCAGTCGACAGGGAAACACCATATATTTT. Translating gives CASSRQGNTIYF. The full variable domain, its missing parts supplied by reference TRBV28 and TRBJ1-3, is DVKVTQSSRYLVKRTGEKVFLECVQDMDHENMFWYRQDPGLGLRLIYFSYDVKMKEKGDIPEGYSVSREKKERFSLILESASTNQTSMYLCASSRQGNTIYFGEGSWLTVV.

The chain carries TRBV7-2 and TRBJ2-5; 9 bases fit TRBD2. CDR1 and CDR2 (germline): SGHTA, FQGNSA. With 1 base clipped from V and 4 bases from J, the junction kept 4 bases outside the gene matches. The CDR3 totals 15 residues. In nucleotides, the CDR3 is TGTGCCAGCAGCTTAGAGAGTAGCGGGGGAGAGACCCAGTACTTC. This codes for CASSLESSGGETQYF.